This is a list of T cell receptor beta chains from one sample in a study of blood T cell repertoires in COVID-19. Sequencing was performed with immunoSEQ multiplex PCR; in TCRdb, only in-frame clones are kept and a portion is missing. The sample contains hundreds of thousands of clones, around 85% of which appear only once. What was sequenced was PBMCs or T cells enriched from blood (not recorded which). Receptors were obtained from a man aged 40-49 years who had recovered from COVID-19. The CDR3 runs from the conserved cysteine through the conserved F or W. A D gene is named only where the DNA matches it firmly. Part of the rows lack a size; the others show once, few, many or a class for expanded clones.

>TRBD1|NA|TRBV4-1|TRBJ1-1
TGCGCCAGCAGCCTCGGACAGGCCCCCTCGGGGGCTTTCTTT
CASSLGQAPSGAFF
>NA|NA|TRBV23-1|TRBJ2-2
TGCGCCAGCATCCCAGGACTGGATAACACCGGGGAGCTGTTTTTT
CASIPGLDNTGELFF
>TRBD2|NA|TRBV11-2|TRBJ2-1
TGTGCCAGCAGCTTAGCCCTAGCGGGAGACAATGAGCAGTTCTTC
CASSLALAGDNEQFF
>TRBD1|NA|TRBV28|TRBJ2-7
TGTGCCAGCAGTGTAAAACAGGGGGCGTTCGACGAGCAGTACTTC
CASSVKQGAFDEQYF
>TRBD1|NA|TRBV7-8|TRBJ2-5
TGTGCCAGCAGCTTAGGGAGGACAGGGTTTGTTACCCAGTACTTC
CASSLGRTGFVTQYF
>TRBD1|NA|TRBV7-9|TRBJ2-5
TGTGCCAGCAGCTTCAGGGACAGGCCTCAAGAGACCCAGTACTTC
CASSFRDRPQETQYF
>NA|NA|TRBV6-4|TRBJ2-3
TGTGCCAGCAGTGACTCGGCTAGCGCACACACAGATACGCAGTATTTT
CASSDSASAHTDTQYF
>TRBD1|NA|TRBV7-6|TRBJ2-2
TGTGCCAGCAGCTTAGAGGGGGCGTTAGTCGGGGAGCTGTTTTTT
CASSLEGALVGELFF
>NA|once|TRBV7-9|TRBJ2-7
TGTGCCAGCAGCTTAGATGGGCCGACTACGAAGCAGTACTTC
CASSLDGPTTKQYF
>NA|NA|TRBV10-3|TRBJ2-1
TGTGCCATCAGTGTAGGGCAGGAGGTTATTGAGCAGTTCTTC
CAISVGQEVIEQFF
>TRBD2|few|TRBV11-3|TRBJ2-1
TGTGCCAGCAGCTTCGCTGGGACTAGCGGGAGTAGGACCTACAATGAGCAGTTCTTC
CASSFAGTSGSRTYNEQFF
>NA|NA|TRBV7-7|TRBJ2-3
TGTGCTAGCAGCTTACTTAGCGCCACAGATACGCAGTATTTT
CASSLLSATDTQYF
>NA|NA|TRBV20-1|TRBJ2-3
TGCAGTGCTATTGCAGTAGATACGCAGTATTTT
CSAIAVDTQYF
>NA|NA|TRBV7-9|TRBJ1-3
TGTGCCAGCAGCTTGAACAGGGCTGGAAACACCATATATTTT
CASSLNRAGNTIYF
>TRBD2|NA|TRBV7-8|TRBJ2-7
TGTGCCAGCAGCCGACTAGCGGGAGTAGGGGAGCAGTACTTC
CASSRLAGVGEQYF
>NA|NA|TRBV28|TRBJ1-4
TGTGCCAGCAGTTTGCGTTATGAAAAACTGTTTTTT
CASSLRYEKLFF
>NA|once|TRBV9|TRBJ2-2
TGTGCCAGCAGCCCTAGGGGCACCGGGGAGCTGTTTTTT
CASSPRGTGELFF
>NA|NA|TRBV27|TRBJ2-1
TGTGCCAGCAGTCTGGGGACTCCGAATGAGCAGTTCTTC
CASSLGTPNEQFF
>NA|NA|TRBV27|TRBJ2-7
TGTGCCAGCAGGGGACAAAAACCCTACGAGCAGTACTTC
CASRGQKPYEQYF
>NA|NA|TRBV7-9|TRBJ2-1
TGTGCCAGCACCCCCGTATCCTACAATGAGCAGTTCTTC
CASTPVSYNEQFF
>NA|NA|TRBV5-5|TRBJ1-6
TGTGCCAGCAGCTTTTTTAGCGGCGGGACCTTTAATTCACCCCTCCACTTT
CASSFFSGGTFNSPLHF
>TRBD1|NA|TRBV5-1|TRBJ1-2
TGCGCCAGCAGCTTAGGGACAGGCTATGGCTACACCTTC
CASSLGTGYGYTF
>NA|NA|TRBV7-9|TRBJ2-5
TGTGCCAGCAGCCCTAGAGATAGGTACCCGAAAGAGACCCAGTACTTC
CASSPRDRYPKETQYF
>NA|few|TRBV19|TRBJ1-1
TGTGCCAGTCACAGATCCCAAGACACTGAAGCTTTCTTT
CASHRSQDTEAFF
>TRBD1|NA|TRBV10-3|TRBJ2-2
TGTGCCATCAGTCCGGGACAGGGGGAGGCCGGGGAGCTGTTTTTT
CAISPGQGEAGELFF
>NA|once|TRBV4-3|TRBJ1-5
TGCGCCAGCAGCCAAGATCACGGTCAGCCCCAGCATTTT
CASSQDHGQPQHF
>NA|NA|TRBV21-1|TRBJ1-6
TGTGCCAGCAGCAAAGGAGGGTACGGGACAGGGGATTCACCCCTCCACTTT
CASSKGGYGTGDSPLHF
>NA|NA|TRBV6-5|TRBJ2-7
TGTGCCAGCAGTTACGATCAGGGGATCTCCTACGAGCAGTACTTC
CASSYDQGISYEQYF
>NA|once|TRBV7-9|TRBJ1-4
TGTGCCAGCAGCTTATTGTCTGGAGCTAATGAAAAACTGTTTTTT
CASSLLSGANEKLFF
>TRBD1|NA|TRBV25-1|TRBJ1-6
TGTGCCAGCAGCGACAGGGGTAAAAATTCACCCCTCCACTTT
CASSDRGKNSPLHF
>NA|NA|TRBV18|TRBJ2-3
TGTGCCAGCTCACCCGGGACCCAAGCGGGCGCAGATACGCAGTATTTT
CASSPGTQAGADTQYF
>TRBD1|NA|TRBV19|TRBJ1-2
TGTGCCAGTAGACCACCGGGACAGACCAACTATGGCTACACCTTC
CASRPPGQTNYGYTF
>TRBD1|once|TRBV6-5|TRBJ2-1
TGTGCCAGCAGCGCCTCGGACAGGGGGCATAATGAGCAGTTCTTC
CASSASDRGHNEQFF
>NA|once|TRBV2|TRBJ2-7
TGTGCCAGCAGTGACTACGACTCCTACGAGCAGTACTTC
CASSDYDSYEQYF
>TRBD1|NA|TRBV3-1/TRBV3-2|TRBJ1-2
TGTGCCAGCAGCCAAGCGCAGGGGGCAGATGGCTACACCTTC
CASSQAQGADGYTF
>NA|NA|TRBV4-1|TRBJ1-2
TGCGCCAGCAGCCTATCAGGGGTAGACTATGGCTACACCTTC
CASSLSGVDYGYTF
>NA|once|TRBV12-3/TRBV12-4|TRBJ2-3
TGTGCCAGCAGTGATGAGGCAGATACGCAGTATTTT
CASSDEADTQYF
>NA|once|TRBV7-9|TRBJ1-1
TGTGCCAGCAGCGACGGGTGGAGACAGGACACTGAAGCTTTCTTT
CASSDGWRQDTEAFF
>TRBD1|few|TRBV4-1|TRBJ1-6
TGCGCCAGCAGCCAAATGGGACAGGGAAGCTCACCCCTCCACTTT
CASSQMGQGSSPLHF
>NA|NA|TRBV30|TRBJ1-1
TGTGCCTGGAGTTCCCACTTTAACACTGAAGCTTTCTTT
CAWSSHFNTEAFF
>TRBD1|NA|TRBV18|TRBJ2-1
TGTGCCAGCTCCCGGGACAGGGGAGACAATGAGCAGTTCTTC
CASSRDRGDNEQFF
>NA|NA|TRBV6-2/TRBV6-3|TRBJ1-5
TGTGCCAGCAGTGAGTTGAAGAATAGCAATCAGCCCCAGCATTTT
CASSELKNSNQPQHF
>TRBD1|once|TRBV5-1|TRBJ2-7
TGCGCCAGCAGCTCCATGCCGGGACAGGGGGCATACGAGCAGTACTTC
CASSSMPGQGAYEQYF
>TRBD1|NA|TRBV9|TRBJ2-2
TGTGCCAGCAGCCTCGGACAGGGAGACACCGGGGAGCTGTTTTTT
CASSLGQGDTGELFF
>TRBD2|NA|TRBV30|TRBJ2-1
TGTGCCGGAGTAGTGAGCGGGAGAAACGGTGAGCAGTTCTTC
CAGVVSGRNGEQFF
>NA|NA|TRBV12-3/TRBV12-4|TRBJ2-7
TGTGCCAGCACCCCCGGGGTTCCCTACGAGCAGTACTTC
CASTPGVPYEQYF
>NA|NA|TRBV19|TRBJ1-1
TGTGCCAGTAGTATTGAGAGGGGGTCTCCTGAAGCTTTCTTT
CASSIERGSPEAFF
>TRBD2|NA|TRBV7-2|TRBJ2-7
TGTGCCAGCAGCTTAGTATTGGGACTAGTATACGAGCAGTACTTC
CASSLVLGLVYEQYF
>NA|NA|TRBV11-3|TRBJ2-7
TGTGCCAGCAGCTTGGGACTGGAAGGCTACGAGCAGTACTTC
CASSLGLEGYEQYF
>NA|NA|TRBV9|TRBJ1-1
TGTGCCAGCAGCGTAGGAGGAGAAATGAACACTGAAGCTTTCTTT
CASSVGGEMNTEAFF
>TRBD1|NA|TRBV7-2|TRBJ1-2
TGTGCCAGCAGCGCACTTCTGCGACAGGGGGCAAACTATGGCTACACCTTC
CASSALLRQGANYGYTF
>NA|NA|TRBV29-1|TRBJ1-2
TGCAGCGTTTGCGACAGTCCGAACTATGGCTACACCTTC
CSVCDSPNYGYTF
>NA|NA|TRBV19|TRBJ2-3
TGTGCCAGTAGTCTAATCCCAGGGAACGGGTTGACAGATACGCAGTATTTT
CASSLIPGNGLTDTQYF
>TRBD2|once|TRBV27|TRBJ2-1
TGTGCCAGCAGGACGACTAGCGGGAGGGCCCTCCACAATGAGCAGTTCTTC
CASRTTSGRALHNEQFF